Only one count was recorded for the clone carrying this T cell receptor beta chain. The data belong to a study of shared clonotypes between healthy human individuals. In the original workflow: Junction-only sequences produced by ImmunoSEQ had no quality scores, so filtering differed. Some clones are missing from TCRdb's copy, which holds only in-frame ones; the method was immunoSEQ multiplex PCR. V and J calls and clone size are given by that table; D and trimming were obtained from the DNA. Here the sample spans under 2,500,000 clones, approximately 96% being singletons. The CDR3 is 14 amino acids. Germline lookup yields CDR1 SGHTA and CDR2 FQGTGA. After removal of 5 bases from V and 4 bases from J, the junction contained 2 bases not matched to a gene. CD4+ cell separation produced CD45RA+ naive and CD45RA-negative memory subsets.

The sequence came from a man aged 18 to 29 in good health. Sample: naive CD4+ T cells sorted from blood. Subset of the sample: CD45RA+ positively selected. V usage is TRBV7-3 and J usage is TRBJ2-3; 11 bases align to TRBD2. CDR3 protein: CASSLSGGADTQYF. The CDR3 DNA reads as TGTGCCAGCAGCCTTAGCGGGGGGGCAGATACGCAGTATTTT.